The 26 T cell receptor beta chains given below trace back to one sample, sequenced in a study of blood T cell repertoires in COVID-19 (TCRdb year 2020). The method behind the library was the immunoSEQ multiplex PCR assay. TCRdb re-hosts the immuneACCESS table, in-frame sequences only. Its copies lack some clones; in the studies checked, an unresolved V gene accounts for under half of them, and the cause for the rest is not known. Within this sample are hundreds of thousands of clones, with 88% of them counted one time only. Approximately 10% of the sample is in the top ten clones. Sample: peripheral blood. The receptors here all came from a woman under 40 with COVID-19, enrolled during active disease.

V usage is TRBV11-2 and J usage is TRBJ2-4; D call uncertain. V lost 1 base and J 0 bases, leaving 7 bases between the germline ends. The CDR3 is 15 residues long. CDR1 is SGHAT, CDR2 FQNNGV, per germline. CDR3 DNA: TGTGCCAGCAGCTTAGGCAGTCTAGCCAAAAACATTCAGTACTTC. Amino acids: CASSLGSLAKNIQYF.

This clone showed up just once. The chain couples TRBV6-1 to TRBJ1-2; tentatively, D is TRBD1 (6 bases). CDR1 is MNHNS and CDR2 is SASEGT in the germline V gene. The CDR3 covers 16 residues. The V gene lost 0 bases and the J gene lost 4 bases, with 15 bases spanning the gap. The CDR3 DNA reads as TGTGCCAGCAGTGAAGCGATCCGGGACATGGGCTATGGCTACACCTTC. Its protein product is CASSEAIRDMGYGYTF.

The DNA for the CDR3 is TGTGCCAGCAGTTTTCAGGGGATTGCACCCCTCCACTTT. Amino acids: CASSFQGIAPLHF. The chain employs TRBV28 and TRBJ1-6; D may be TRBD1 (6 bases). V was cut by 3 bases and J by 11 bases, with 11 bases left in between. Germline CDR1 is MDHEN and CDR2 is SYDVKM. The CDR3 is 13 residues long.

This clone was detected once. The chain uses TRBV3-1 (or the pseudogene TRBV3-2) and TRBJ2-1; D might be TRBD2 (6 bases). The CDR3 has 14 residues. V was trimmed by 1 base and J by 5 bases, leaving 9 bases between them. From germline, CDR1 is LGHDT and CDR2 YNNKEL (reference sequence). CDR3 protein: CASSQAGTHNEQFF. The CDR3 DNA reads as TGTGCCAGCAGCCAAGCTGGGACTCACAATGAGCAGTTCTTC.

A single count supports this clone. CDR3 coding DNA: TGCAGCGTTGCGGAAACAGGGGCCTACGAGCAGTACTTC. This encodes CSVAETGAYEQYF. J is TRBJ2-7 and V is TRBV29-1; 7 bases align to TRBD1. Looked up from germline, CDR1 is SQVTM and CDR2 is ANQGSEA. V shed 4 bases, J shed 2 bases, and the junction held 5 bases outside the gene matches. This CDR3 is built from 13 residues.

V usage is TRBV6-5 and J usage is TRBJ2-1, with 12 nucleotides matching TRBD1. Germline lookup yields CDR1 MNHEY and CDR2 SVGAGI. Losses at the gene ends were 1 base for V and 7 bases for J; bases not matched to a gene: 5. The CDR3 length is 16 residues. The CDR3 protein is CASSYYRDRGRNEQFF. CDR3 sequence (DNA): TGTGCCAGCAGTTACTACCGGGACAGGGGGCGGAATGAGCAGTTCTTC.

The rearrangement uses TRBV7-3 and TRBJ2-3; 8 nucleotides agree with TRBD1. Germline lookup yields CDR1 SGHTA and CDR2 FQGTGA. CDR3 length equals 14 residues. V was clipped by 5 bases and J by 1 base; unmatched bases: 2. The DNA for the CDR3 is TGTGCCAGCAGCCAGACAGGGGGCACAGATACGCAGTATTTT. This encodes CASSQTGGTDTQYF.

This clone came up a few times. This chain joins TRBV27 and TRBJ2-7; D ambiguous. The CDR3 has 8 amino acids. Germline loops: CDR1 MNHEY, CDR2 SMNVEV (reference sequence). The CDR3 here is CCSYEQYF. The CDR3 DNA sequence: TGTTGTAGTTACGAGCAGTACTTC.

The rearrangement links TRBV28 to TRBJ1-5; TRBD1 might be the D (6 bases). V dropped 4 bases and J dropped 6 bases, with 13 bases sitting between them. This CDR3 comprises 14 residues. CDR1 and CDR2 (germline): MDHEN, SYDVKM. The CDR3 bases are TGTGCCAGCAGTTCGATGGGGGGGCTTCAGCCCCAGCATTTT. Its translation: CASSSMGGLQPQHF.

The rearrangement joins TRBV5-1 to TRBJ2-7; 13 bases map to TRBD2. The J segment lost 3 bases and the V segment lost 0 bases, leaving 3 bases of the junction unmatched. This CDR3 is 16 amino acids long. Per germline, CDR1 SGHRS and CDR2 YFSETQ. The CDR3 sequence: CASSLGTSGRGYEQYF. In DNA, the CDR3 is TGCGCCAGCAGCTTGGGGACTAGCGGGAGAGGCTACGAGCAGTACTTC. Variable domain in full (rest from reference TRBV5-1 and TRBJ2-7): KAGVTQTPRYLIKTRGQQVTLSCSPISGHRSVSWYQQTPGQGLQFLFEYFSETQRNKGNFPGRFSGRQFSNSRSEMNVSTLELGDSALYLCASSLGTSGRGYEQYFGPGTRLTVT.

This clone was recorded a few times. CDR3 DNA sequence: TGCGCCAGCAGCCAACGGTTGACAGGGGGCGCACAATCACCCCTCCACTTT. Translated, it gives CASSQRLTGGAQSPLHF. This rearrangement joins TRBV4-1 to TRBJ1-6; 10 nucleotides agree with TRBD1. CDR3 length equals 17 residues. The V gene's germline CDR1 is MGHRA and CDR2 YSYEKL. V trimming: 2 bases; J trimming: 10 bases; junction bases outside the gene matches: 11.

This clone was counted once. The chain's CDR3 is CASSATGFTDTQYF. CDR3 sequence (DNA): TGTGCCAGCAGCGCTACGGGTTTCACAGATACGCAGTATTTT. The chain links TRBV11-2 to TRBJ2-3; no firm D call. Germline V lookup: CDR1 SGHAT, CDR2 FQNNGV. This CDR3 has 14 amino acids. Trimming shortened V by 5 bases and J by 2 bases, and 11 bases separated the two germline ends.

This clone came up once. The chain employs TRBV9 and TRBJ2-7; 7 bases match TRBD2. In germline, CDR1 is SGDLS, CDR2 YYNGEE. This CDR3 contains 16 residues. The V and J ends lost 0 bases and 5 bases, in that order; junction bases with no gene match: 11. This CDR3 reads CASSVAGGPLDNEQYF. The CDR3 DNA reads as TGTGCCAGCAGCGTAGCGGGAGGTCCCCTCGATAACGAGCAGTACTTC.

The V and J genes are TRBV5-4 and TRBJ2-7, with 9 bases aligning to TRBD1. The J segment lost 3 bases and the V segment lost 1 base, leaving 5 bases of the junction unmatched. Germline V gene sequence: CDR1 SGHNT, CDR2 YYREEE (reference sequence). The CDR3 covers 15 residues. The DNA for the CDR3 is TGTGCCAGCAGCTTGAAGACAGGGGGGAACTACGAGCAGTACTTC. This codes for CASSLKTGGNYEQYF.

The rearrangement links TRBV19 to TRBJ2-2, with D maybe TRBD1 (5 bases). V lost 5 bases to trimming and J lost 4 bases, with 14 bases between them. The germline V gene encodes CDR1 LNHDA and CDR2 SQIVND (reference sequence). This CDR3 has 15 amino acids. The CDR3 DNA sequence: TGTGCCAGTAGTGGATCAGGGTCGGGCACCGGGGAGCTGTTTTTT. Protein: CASSGSGSGTGELFF.

The DNA of the CDR3 is TGTGCCACCGGCCCCCAGGGGGGCACCGGGGAGCTGTTTTTT. It yields the protein CATGPQGGTGELFF. The chain uses TRBV24-1 and TRBJ2-2; a weak D match, TRBD1 (7 bases). The CDR3 totals 14 residues. Trimming took 9 bases from V and 4 from J, leaving 14 bases between them. Germline V gives CDR1 KGHDR, CDR2 SFDVKD.

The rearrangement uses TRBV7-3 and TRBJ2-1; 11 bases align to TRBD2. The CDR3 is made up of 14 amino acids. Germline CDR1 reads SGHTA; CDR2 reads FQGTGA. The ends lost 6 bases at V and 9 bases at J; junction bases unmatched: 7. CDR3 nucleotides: TGTGCCAGCAGTCTAGCGGGAGGTTGGAGTGAGCAGTTCTTC. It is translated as CASSLAGGWSEQFF.

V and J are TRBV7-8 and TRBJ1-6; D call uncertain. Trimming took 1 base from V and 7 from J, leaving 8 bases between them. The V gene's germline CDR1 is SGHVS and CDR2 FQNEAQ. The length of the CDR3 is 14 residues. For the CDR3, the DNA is TGTGCCAGCAGCTTAGGGCAGTCAAATTCACCCCTCCACTTT. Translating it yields CASSLGQSNSPLHF.

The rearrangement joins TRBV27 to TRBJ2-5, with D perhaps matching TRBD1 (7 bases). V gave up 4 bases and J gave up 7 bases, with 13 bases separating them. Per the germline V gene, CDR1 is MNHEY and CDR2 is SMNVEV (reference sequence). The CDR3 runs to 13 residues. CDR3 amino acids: CASSSAGGGTQYF. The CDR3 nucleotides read TGTGCCAGCAGTTCGGCAGGGGGAGGGACCCAGTACTTC.

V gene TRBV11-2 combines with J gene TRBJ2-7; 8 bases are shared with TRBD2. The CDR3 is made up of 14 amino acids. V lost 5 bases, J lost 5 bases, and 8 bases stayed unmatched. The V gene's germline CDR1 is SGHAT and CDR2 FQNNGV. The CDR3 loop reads CASSRLDSGNEQYF. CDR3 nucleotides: TGTGCCAGCAGCCGCCTGGATAGCGGGAACGAGCAGTACTTC.

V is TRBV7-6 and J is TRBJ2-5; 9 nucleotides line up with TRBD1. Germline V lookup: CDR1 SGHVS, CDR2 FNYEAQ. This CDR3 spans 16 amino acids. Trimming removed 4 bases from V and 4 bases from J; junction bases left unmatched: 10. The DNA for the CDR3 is TGTGCCAGCAGCTCCGGACAGGGGACGTATTTAGAGACCCAGTACTTC. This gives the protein CASSSGQGTYLETQYF.

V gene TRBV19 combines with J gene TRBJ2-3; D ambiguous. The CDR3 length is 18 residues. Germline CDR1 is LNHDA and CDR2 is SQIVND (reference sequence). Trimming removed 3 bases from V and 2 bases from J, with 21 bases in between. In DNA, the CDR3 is TGTGCCAGTAGTATCTCTCACGACCTTGGGCCCCACACAGATACGCAGTATTTT. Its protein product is CASSISHDLGPHTDTQYF.

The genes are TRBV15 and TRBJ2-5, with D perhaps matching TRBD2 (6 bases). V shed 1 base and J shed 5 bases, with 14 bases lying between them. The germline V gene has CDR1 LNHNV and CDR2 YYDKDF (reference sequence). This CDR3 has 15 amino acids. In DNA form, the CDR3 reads TGTGCCACCAGCAGAGGGAGGGCACCGTTTGAGACCCAGTACTTC. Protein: CATSRGRAPFETQYF.

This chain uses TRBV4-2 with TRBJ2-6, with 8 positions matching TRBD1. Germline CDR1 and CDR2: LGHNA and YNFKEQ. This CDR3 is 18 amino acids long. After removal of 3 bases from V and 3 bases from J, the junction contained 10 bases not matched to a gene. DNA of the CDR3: TGTGCCAGCAGCCATCCCACAGGGGGGAGAGGTGGGGCCAACGTCCTGACTTTC. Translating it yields CASSHPTGGRGGANVLTF.

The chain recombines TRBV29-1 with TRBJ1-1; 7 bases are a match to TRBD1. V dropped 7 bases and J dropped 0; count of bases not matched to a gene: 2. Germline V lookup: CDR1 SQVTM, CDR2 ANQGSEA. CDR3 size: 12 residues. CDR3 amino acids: CSAGQVNTEAFF. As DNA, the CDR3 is TGCAGCGCTGGACAGGTGAACACTGAAGCTTTCTTT.

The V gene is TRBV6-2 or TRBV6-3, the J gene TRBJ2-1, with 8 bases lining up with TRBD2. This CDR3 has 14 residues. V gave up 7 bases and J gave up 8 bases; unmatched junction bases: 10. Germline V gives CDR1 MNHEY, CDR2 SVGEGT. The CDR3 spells CASIPGTSIHEQFF. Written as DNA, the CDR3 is TGTGCCAGCATCCCCGGGACTAGTATCCATGAGCAGTTCTTC.